Shown below are 32 T cell receptor beta chains from a single sample sequenced in a study of long-term antiretroviral therapy in people with HIV (dated by TCRdb to between 2022 and 2023). The immunoSEQ hsTCRB v3.0 assay was used at survey level resolution to sequence the TRB variable region. Held by TCRdb, this immuneACCESS table contains in-frame sequences only and omits some clones. Under half of the omission traces to an unresolved V gene where checked; the cause of the rest is unknown. The table for this sample lists fewer than 30,000 clones; 86% of them were counted only once. About 5% of the sample is held by the ten biggest clonotypes. This specimen consisted of unsorted PBMCs, obtained 0.8 years after starting antiretroviral therapy. The source is a woman between 25 and 40 years old with HIV.

This chain uses TRBV12-2 with TRBJ1-2. TRBV12-2 is described as a pseudogene. This CDR3 is built from 16 residues. CDR3 coding DNA: TGTGCAAGTCGCTTAGCACCGGTTCCCACAAACTATGGCTACACCTTC. It is translated as CASRLAPVPTNYGYTF.

The chain carries TRBV5-8 and TRBJ2-3; maybe TRBD1 (6 bases). Germline V gene lookup returns CDR1 SGHTS and CDR2 YDEGEE. This CDR3 contains 14 residues. Trimming took off 4 bases at V and 2 bases at J, with 11 bases between the two ends. CDR3 nucleotide sequence: TGTGCCAGCAGCATTGGACAGATCACAGATACGCAGTATTTT. Translating gives CASSIGQITDTQYF.

This chain connects TRBV18 to TRBJ1-3; D is undetermined. Trimming shortened V by 6 bases and J by 2 bases, and 14 bases separated the two germline ends. Germline CDR1 reads KGHSH; CDR2 reads LQKENI. The CDR3 has 15 amino acids. The chain's CDR3 is CASSPDQTTGNTIYF. Written as DNA, the CDR3 is TGTGCCAGCTCCCCCGATCAGACAACTGGAAACACCATATATTTT.

The sample holds one count of this clone. The chain joins TRBV19 to TRBJ1-2; D remains ambiguous. CDR3 length: 14 amino acids. Germline V gene sequence: CDR1 LNHDA, CDR2 SQIVND (reference sequence). Between the trimmed V and J ends, which lost 3 bases and 4 bases, there was a span of 12 bases. In DNA form, the CDR3 reads TGTGCCAGTAGTATGACAATCCTGGGCTATGGCTACACCTTC. Amino acids: CASSMTILGYGYTF.

V is TRBV30 and J is TRBJ1-5; D possibly corresponds to TRBD1 (5 bases). V gave up 5 bases and J gave up 7 bases, with 18 bases separating them. CDR1 and CDR2 (germline): GTSNPN, SVGIG (reference sequence). The CDR3 totals 14 residues. The CDR3 here is CAWGTGQQKQPQHF. The CDR3 DNA is TGTGCCTGGGGGACCGGGCAGCAGAAGCAGCCCCAGCATTTT. Full variable domain (outside the CDR3, taken from reference TRBV30 and TRBJ1-5): SQTIHQWPATLVQPVGSPLSLECTVEGTSNPNLYWYRQAAGRGLQLLFYSVGIGQISSEVPQNLSASRPQDRQFILSSKKLLLSDSGFYLCAWGTGQQKQPQHFGDGTRLSIL.

The V call is TRBV6-6, the J call TRBJ1-1, with D perhaps matching TRBD1 (5 bases). This CDR3 is built from 15 residues. V was shortened by 3 bases and J by 2 bases, with 13 bases between the two germline ends. The germline gives CDR1 MNHNY, CDR2 SVGAGI (reference sequence). The CDR3 is CASSYGPGFNTEAFF. The CDR3 coding sequence is TGTGCCAGCAGTTATGGTCCAGGGTTTAACACTGAAGCTTTCTTT.

The rearrangement links TRBV5-1 to TRBJ2-1, with a tentative D call TRBD2 (5 bases). The CDR3 length is 13 residues. The V gene's germline CDR1 is SGHRS and CDR2 YFSETQ. V was pared by 0 bases and J by 10 bases, with 11 bases between. The CDR3 region is CASSLGLHREQFF. In DNA form, the CDR3 reads TGCGCCAGCAGCTTGGGACTACACCGCGAGCAGTTCTTC.

This clone has more than one count but fewer than ten. The genes are TRBV10-2 and TRBJ1-2; D unresolved. V shed 6 bases and J shed 7 bases, with 12 bases lying between them. The CDR3 loop spans 12 amino acids. Germline CDR1 is WSHSY and CDR2 is SAAADI. As DNA, the CDR3 is TGCGCCAGCAGGAACACGGACGGTGGCTACACCTTC. Protein: CASRNTDGGYTF.

V is TRBV18 and J is TRBJ2-1; tentative D call: TRBD2 (5 bases). Trimming took 2 bases from V and 5 from J, leaving 7 bases between them. From germline, CDR1 is KGHSH and CDR2 LQKENI. This CDR3 has 13 amino acids. The CDR3 spells CASSPWRNNEQFF. CDR3 DNA sequence: TGTGCCAGCTCACCATGGAGGAACAATGAGCAGTTCTTC.

The chain uses TRBV30 and TRBJ1-1; D unclear. Germline CDR1 reads GTSNPN; CDR2 reads SVGIG (reference sequence). The CDR3 runs 13 residues. The ends were cut back, 5 bases at V and 4 bases at J, with 14 bases in the middle. CDR3 loop: CAWGTYRPTEAFF. The CDR3 nucleotides read TGTGCCTGGGGAACTTATCGGCCCACTGAAGCTTTCTTT.

The rearrangement links TRBV10-3 to TRBJ2-6, with D possibly TRBD1 on 6 matching bases. V was cut by 4 bases and J by 1 base, with 8 bases left in between. From germline, CDR1 is ENHRY and CDR2 SYGVKD. The CDR3 covers 15 residues. Written as DNA, the CDR3 is TGTGCCATCAGTGTACAGGGATCTGGGGCCAACGTCCTGACTTTC. Translating gives CAISVQGSGANVLTF.

This clone was counted only a few times. V gene TRBV5-1 combines with J gene TRBJ2-5; TRBD2 matches 12 bases. This CDR3 comprises 18 residues. V lost 4 bases and J lost 5; bases outside the gene matches: 15. From germline, CDR1 is SGHRS and CDR2 YFSETQ. CDR3 amino acids: CASSLEASGGAVGETQYF. The CDR3 DNA is TGCGCCAGCAGCCTGGAGGCTAGCGGGGGGGCAGTTGGTGAGACCCAGTACTTC.

The V and J genes are TRBV28 and TRBJ1-1; 9 bases fit TRBD1. The germline V gene encodes CDR1 MDHEN and CDR2 SYDVKM. CDR3 length equals 15 residues. The trim removed 7 bases at V and 1 base at J, leaving 7 bases unmatched. CDR3: CASILGTGTNTEAFF. DNA for the CDR3: TGTGCCAGCATCCTGGGGACAGGGACGAACACTGAAGCTTTCTTT.

The rearrangement uses TRBV19 and TRBJ1-4; D is unclear. This CDR3 is 14 amino acids long. Trimming took off 4 bases at V and 7 bases at J, with 13 bases between the two ends. Germline V gene sequence: CDR1 LNHDA, CDR2 SQIVND (reference sequence). The CDR3: CASSTVSGIEKLFF. CDR3 bases: TGTGCCAGTAGTACCGTATCGGGTATTGAAAAACTGTTTTTT.

V and J are TRBV7-3 and TRBJ1-1, with 7 positions matching TRBD1. CDR1 and CDR2 (germline): SGHTA, FQGTGA. This CDR3 is 13 amino acids long. With 6 bases clipped from V and 3 bases from J, the junction kept 4 bases outside the gene matches. In DNA, the CDR3 is TGTGCCAGCAGACCCGACAGGGACACTGAAGCTTTCTTT. Its protein product is CASRPDRDTEAFF.

The chain recombines TRBV5-1 with TRBJ2-1; 7 positions match TRBD1. V shed 4 bases and J 5 bases; nucleotides not matched to a gene: 6. The germline V gene encodes CDR1 SGHRS and CDR2 YFSETQ. The CDR3 has 14 residues. The CDR3 DNA is TGCGCCAGCAGCCTGGGACAGCCTGACAATGAGCAGTTCTTC. Protein product: CASSLGQPDNEQFF.

This CDR3 is CASSIPTGLGGSEAFF. As DNA, the CDR3 is TGTGCCAGTAGTATACCAACGGGGTTAGGGGGCTCTGAAGCTTTCTTT. The chain carries TRBV19 and TRBJ1-1; TRBD1 aligns across 7 bases. Germline assignment: CDR1 LNHDA and CDR2 SQIVND (reference sequence). The CDR3 has 16 amino acids. The V segment lost 2 bases and the J segment 6 bases; nucleotides outside the gene matches: 12.

The chain joins TRBV5-6 to TRBJ2-1; tentatively, D is TRBD2 (7 bases). Trimming pared 0 bases from V and 3 bases from J, leaving 10 bases between. Germline V gene lookup returns CDR1 SGHDT and CDR2 YYEEEE. The CDR3 is made up of 15 amino acids. This chain's CDR3 is CASSLDGGLYNEQFF. The DNA of the CDR3 is TGTGCCAGCAGCTTGGACGGGGGGCTCTACAATGAGCAGTTCTTC. The whole variable domain, filled in from reference TRBV5-6 and TRBJ2-1, reads DAGVTQSPTHLIKTRGQQVTLRCSPKSGHDTVSWYQQALGQGPQFIFQYYEEEERQRGNFPDRFSGHQFPNYSSELNVNALLLGDSALYLCASSLDGGLYNEQFFGPGTRLTVL.

V gene TRBV2 combines with J gene TRBJ2-7, with D unclear. The germline V gene encodes CDR1 SNHLY and CDR2 FYNNEI. Trimming cost V 3 bases and J 2 bases, with 8 bases left between them. The CDR3 totals 13 residues. CDR3 residues: CASSESLTYEQYV. Written as DNA, the CDR3 is TGTGCCAGCAGTGAGTCGTTAACCTACGAGCAGTACGTC.

Only one count was recorded for this clone. The chain has TRBV4-2 and TRBJ2-1, with 13 bases lining up with TRBD2. Germline V CDR1 and CDR2: LGHNA, YNFKEQ. The CDR3 covers 16 residues. Trimming removed 1 base from V and 7 bases from J; junction bases left unmatched: 4. The CDR3 loop reads CASSQATSGGLNEQFF. The DNA of the CDR3 is TGTGCCAGCAGCCAAGCGACTAGCGGGGGGCTGAATGAGCAGTTCTTC.

This clone has a single count. In nucleotides, the CDR3 is TGTGCCAGCAGCTCTCGGCCGGACAGGGGAGGAGACGGCTACACCTTC. Its translation: CASSSRPDRGGDGYTF. The chain has TRBV21-1 and TRBJ1-2; the table names TRBD1, a call not compared with the DNA. TRBV21-1 is classified as a pseudogene. CDR3 length: 16 amino acids.

The chain is built from TRBV5-1 and TRBJ1-1, with TRBD1 matching 7 bases. In germline, CDR1 is SGHRS, CDR2 YFSETQ. Germline trimming cut 4 bases from V and 1 base from J; bases unmatched to any gene: 7. The CDR3 spans 15 residues. The CDR3 sequence is CASSLLDRTNTEAFF. As DNA, the CDR3 is TGCGCCAGCAGCCTACTGGACAGGACGAACACTGAAGCTTTCTTT. Based on the CDR3 plus reference TRBV5-1 and TRBJ1-1, the full variable domain is KAGVTQTPRYLIKTRGQQVTLSCSPISGHRSVSWYQQTPGQGLQFLFEYFSETQRNKGNFPGRFSGRQFSNSRSEMNVSTLELGDSALYLCASSLLDRTNTEAFFGQGTRLTVV.

The V call is TRBV15, the J call TRBJ2-3, with 8 nucleotides matching TRBD2. V lost 2 bases, J lost 3 bases, and 4 bases stayed unmatched. This CDR3 has 15 residues. The germline V gene has CDR1 LNHNV and CDR2 YYDKDF (reference sequence). The CDR3 nucleotides read TGTGCCACCAGCAGACGGGGGGGCCAGACAGATACGCAGTATTTT. Translating gives CATSRRGGQTDTQYF.

The chain uses TRBV5-8 and TRBJ2-6, with 10 bases fitting TRBD1. The CDR3 is 16 residues long. Germline lookup yields CDR1 SGHTS and CDR2 YDEGEE. Losses at the gene ends were 7 bases for V and 5 bases for J; bases not matched to a gene: 9. CDR3 sequence: CASGGQGDPRANVLTF. The CDR3 nucleotides are TGTGCCAGCGGCGGACAGGGGGACCCTAGGGCCAACGTCCTGACTTTC.

This sequence joins TRBV6-1 and TRBJ1-2, with no clear D. CDR3 size: 15 residues. V was pared by 3 bases and J by 2 bases, with 13 bases between. Germline V gives CDR1 MNHNS, CDR2 SASEGT. CDR3 nucleotide sequence: TGTGCCAGCAGTGACCGATACCCCTCCAACTATGGCTACACCTTC. As protein: CASSDRYPSNYGYTF.

This clone was seen just once. The CDR3, as DNA: TGTGCCAGCAGGATCGACAGGGGGTCCACCGGGGAGCTGTTTTTT. It codes for CASRIDRGSTGELFF. V and J are TRBV6-6 and TRBJ2-2; TRBD1 aligns across 9 bases. J was trimmed by 4 bases and V by 6 bases; bases with no gene match: 6. Germline assignment: CDR1 MNHNY and CDR2 SVGAGI (reference sequence). This CDR3 spans 15 amino acids.

This chain uses TRBV5-8 with TRBJ2-3; D might be TRBD1 or TRBD2, each matching 5 bases. In germline, CDR1 is SGHTS, CDR2 YDEGEE. The CDR3 is made up of 15 amino acids. Trimming took 0 bases from V and 6 from J, leaving 14 bases between them. CDR3 sequence: CASSLEVGTGDTQYF. For the CDR3, the DNA is TGTGCCAGCAGCTTGGAGGTAGGGACGGGGGATACGCAGTATTTT.

The CDR3 DNA sequence: TGTGCCAGCAGTAACAAAGGCCCCGAGGGTTTCCCCCTCCACTTT. It yields the protein CASSNKGPEGFPLHF. The chain uses TRBV25-1 and TRBJ1-6; no firm D call. The V and J ends lost 5 bases and 13 bases respectively, with 21 bases between them. CDR1 is MGHDK, CDR2 SYGVNS, per germline. The CDR3 contains 15 residues.

CDR3 protein: CASSLGDQQGTASRGYTF. CDR3 sequence (DNA): TGCGCCAGCAGCTTGGGGGACCAACAGGGGACAGCTTCAAGGGGCTACACCTTC. The J gene is TRBJ1-2, the V gene TRBV5-1, with 7 bases fitting TRBD1. Germline lookup yields CDR1 SGHRS and CDR2 YFSETQ. The CDR3 spans 18 residues. The V segment lost 0 bases and the J segment 8 bases; nucleotides outside the gene matches: 19.

The rearrangement joins TRBV15 to TRBJ1-4; tentative D call: TRBD1 (5 bases). Germline V gives CDR1 LNHNV, CDR2 YYDKDF (reference sequence). This CDR3 is built from 13 residues. The germline V and J ends were trimmed by 9 bases and 5 bases, with 13 bases remaining between them. CDR3 protein: CATTRGINEKLFF. The CDR3 DNA reads as TGTGCCACTACAAGGGGAATCAATGAAAAACTGTTTTTT.

The sample holds one count of this clone. The CDR3 here is CASRLQESNQPQHF. The CDR3 bases are TGTGCCAGCAGATTACAGGAGAGCAATCAGCCCCAGCATTTT. V and J are TRBV28 and TRBJ1-5; maybe TRBD1 (5 bases). V lost 6 bases to trimming and J lost 1 base, with 10 bases between them. The V gene's germline CDR1 is MDHEN and CDR2 SYDVKM. The CDR3 covers 14 residues.

V usage is TRBV27 and J usage is TRBJ2-7; 11 bases are shared with TRBD2. The germline CDR1 and CDR2 sequences are MNHEY and SMNVEV (reference sequence). The CDR3 consists of 16 residues. After removal of 6 bases from V and 2 bases from J, the junction contained 9 bases not matched to a gene. CDR3 protein: CASSRTPSGGTYEQYF. DNA for the CDR3: TGTGCCAGCAGCCGAACACCTAGCGGGGGGACCTACGAGCAGTACTTC.